The 25 T cell receptor beta chains in this list originate from one sample, sequenced in a study of graft-versus-host responses after intestinal transplantation. Only in-frame clones appear in the TCRdb table, and some are missing; sequencing was by immunoSEQ multiplex PCR. The table shows roughly 89,000 clones, with 80% to 95% occurring only once. These receptors have no identified antigens. The specimen comprised unstimulated CD4+ T cells sorted from spleen or lymph node cells, sampled before intestinal transplant. The receptor source for this set is a human donor who received an intestinal transplant.

The CDR3 reads CAVDPGILATNEKLFF. The DNA for the CDR3 is TGTGCCGTAGACCCGGGGATCCTTGCAACTAATGAAAAACTGTTTTTT. The chain joins TRBV30 to TRBJ1-4; no definite D call. There are 16 residues in the CDR3. Trimming shortened V by 8 bases and J by 0 bases, and 19 bases separated the two germline ends. CDR1 is GTSNPN, CDR2 SVGIG, per germline (reference sequence).

The chain combines TRBV5-1 with TRBJ2-7; D possibly corresponds to TRBD1 (6 bases). Germline lookup yields CDR1 SGHRS and CDR2 YFSETQ. V gave up 4 bases and J gave up 0 bases, with 14 bases separating them. This CDR3 is 15 amino acids long. This CDR3 reads CASSPDRFSSYEQYF. For the CDR3, the DNA is TGCGCCAGCAGCCCAGACAGGTTTAGCTCCTACGAGCAGTACTTC.

The V call is TRBV7-7, the J call TRBJ2-5; 7 nucleotides align to TRBD1. V lost 4 bases and J lost 1; bases outside the gene matches: 6. The CDR3 is 15 residues long. The germline gives CDR1 SSHAT, CDR2 FNYEAQ (reference sequence). CDR3 DNA: TGTGCCAGCAGCTCAAACAGGGGTCTCCAAGAGACCCAGTACTTC. This gives the protein CASSSNRGLQETQYF.

The J gene is TRBJ2-1, the V gene TRBV5-1; 9 nucleotides agree with TRBD2. The CDR3 is made up of 16 amino acids. The V segment lost 3 bases and the J segment 4 bases; nucleotides outside the gene matches: 8. CDR1 and CDR2 from the germline V gene are SGHRS and YFSETQ. CDR3: CASSSNPTSGYNEQFF. The DNA of the CDR3 is TGCGCCAGCAGCTCGAATCCGACTAGCGGATACAATGAGCAGTTCTTC.

The V gene is TRBV7-2, the J gene TRBJ1-2, with D possibly TRBD1 on 6 matching bases. The ends were cut back, 3 bases at V and 7 bases at J, with 12 bases in the middle. The germline CDR1 and CDR2 sequences are SGHTA and FQGNSA. The CDR3 contains 13 residues. This CDR3 reads CASSFLQGGGYTF. The CDR3 DNA reads TGTGCCAGCAGCTTCTTACAGGGCGGTGGCTACACCTTC.

This clone is a singleton in its sample. The V gene is TRBV5-1, the J gene TRBJ2-3; 14 nucleotides match TRBD2. Germline V gives CDR1 SGHRS, CDR2 YFSETQ. The CDR3 is 16 amino acids. V lost 3 bases, J lost 1 base, and 1 base stayed unmatched. The chain's CDR3 is CASSSGLAGGTDTQYF. CDR3 coding DNA: TGCGCCAGCAGCTCGGGACTAGCGGGAGGCACAGATACGCAGTATTTT. Based on the CDR3 plus reference TRBV5-1 and TRBJ2-3, the full variable domain is KAGVTQTPRYLIKTRGQQVTLSCSPISGHRSVSWYQQTPGQGLQFLFEYFSETQRNKGNFPGRFSGRQFSNSRSEMNVSTLELGDSALYLCASSSGLAGGTDTQYFGPGTRLTVL.

The chain recombines TRBV28 with TRBJ2-1, with 8 bases identical to TRBD1. The germline gives CDR1 MDHEN, CDR2 SYDVKM. The CDR3 spans 14 residues. V lost 11 bases and J lost 3; bases outside the gene matches: 9. This CDR3 reads CAASRTGNYNEQFF. CDR3 nucleotides: TGTGCCGCCTCCAGGACAGGGAACTACAATGAGCAGTTCTTC. The full variable domain, completed using reference TRBV28 and TRBJ2-1, is DVKVTQSSRYLVKRTGEKVFLECVQDMDHENMFWYRQDPGLGLRLIYFSYDVKMKEKGDIPEGYSVSREKKERFSLILESASTNQTSMYLCAASRTGNYNEQFFGPGTRLTVL.

The genes are TRBV7-9 and TRBJ2-5, with D perhaps TRBD2 (6 bases). With 5 bases removed from V and 4 bases from J, the gap between germline ends came to 20 bases. CDR1 is SEHNR and CDR2 is FQNEAQ in the germline V gene (reference sequence). CDR3 length equals 16 residues. The CDR3 nucleotides are TGTGCCAGCAGCCCCATGTGGGGAGGAGGTTCAGAGACCCAGTACTTC. Translation: CASSPMWGGGSETQYF.

This chain connects TRBV4-3 to TRBJ1-2; D might be TRBD1 (5 bases). V lost 4 bases to trimming and J lost 5 bases, with 14 bases between them. Germline V gene lookup returns CDR1 LGHNA and CDR2 YSLEER. CDR3 size: 14 residues. The CDR3, as DNA: TGCGCCAGCAGCCGCGGAGGGGCGGCGTATGGCTACACCTTC. Protein product: CASSRGGAAYGYTF.

This sequence joins TRBV5-4 and TRBJ2-1, with 7 bases aligning to TRBD2. The V and J ends lost 0 bases and 2 bases, in that order; junction bases with no gene match: 5. The CDR3 runs 16 residues. Germline CDR1 is SGHNT and CDR2 is YYREEE (reference sequence). The CDR3 sequence is CASSLGERGAYNEQFF. The CDR3 region has the DNA TGTGCCAGCAGCTTGGGGGAGCGGGGAGCCTACAATGAGCAGTTCTTC.

In its sample, this clone was seen once. This sequence joins TRBV19 and TRBJ2-3, with 9 bases fitting TRBD2. The CDR3 loop spans 14 amino acids. V trimming: 7 bases; J trimming: 5 bases; junction bases outside the gene matches: 7. In germline, CDR1 is LNHDA, CDR2 SQIVND (reference sequence). The CDR3 DNA reads TGTGCCAGTACAGGCGGGGGGGCCGGAGATACGCAGTATTTT. This codes for CASTGGGAGDTQYF.

This chain uses TRBV6-4 with TRBJ1-5; D call uncertain. CDR1 and CDR2 from the germline V gene are MRHNA and SNTAGT. Trimming removed 6 bases from V and 2 bases from J, with 17 bases in between. CDR3 size: 16 residues. The CDR3 sequence: CASSLPKEDRNQPQHF. Written as DNA, the CDR3 is TGTGCCAGCAGCCTCCCAAAGGAGGACCGCAATCAGCCCCAGCATTTT.

The chain uses TRBV9 and TRBJ1-2, with D tentatively TRBD1 (6 bases). Trimming left V 3 bases short and J 4 bases short, with 13 bases between. The germline V gene encodes CDR1 SGDLS and CDR2 YYNGEE. The length of the CDR3 is 14 residues. The CDR3, as DNA: TGTGCCAGCAGCGCTCGTACAGGGATCTATGGCTACACCTTC. The encoded protein is CASSARTGIYGYTF.

CDR3 sequence (DNA): TGTGCCAGCAGTTTATGGTATAGCATCGACAATGAGCAGTTCTTC. Its protein product is CASSLWYSIDNEQFF. The rearrangement joins TRBV28 to TRBJ2-1; D ambiguous. Trimming shortened V by 0 bases and J by 5 bases, and 11 bases separated the two germline ends. The germline gives CDR1 MDHEN, CDR2 SYDVKM. The CDR3 contains 15 residues.

The V gene is TRBV4-1, the J gene TRBJ2-7; TRBD2 aligns across 13 bases. From germline, CDR1 is MGHRA and CDR2 YSYEKL. V shed 3 bases and J 6 bases; nucleotides not matched to a gene: 11. The CDR3 has 17 amino acids. The CDR3 bases are TGCGCCAGCAGCCATCGGACTAGCGGGGGCCTTTCGGGCGAGCAGTACTTC. Translating gives CASSHRTSGGLSGEQYF.

The chain joins TRBV5-1 to TRBJ1-2; 11 bases are shared with TRBD1. Germline V gives CDR1 SGHRS, CDR2 YFSETQ. After removal of 5 bases from V and 7 bases from J, the junction contained 10 bases not matched to a gene. This CDR3 spans 15 amino acids. The CDR3 reads CASSTEGQGVSGYTF. The CDR3 nucleotides read TGCGCCAGCAGTACAGAGGGACAGGGGGTATCTGGCTACACCTTC.

The chain combines TRBV14 with TRBJ2-3; TRBD1 is a possible D gene (6 bases). The V gene lost 6 bases and the J gene lost 0 bases, with 10 bases spanning the gap. Germline V gene lookup returns CDR1 SGHDN and CDR2 FVKESK. CDR3 length: 14 residues. This chain's CDR3 is CASRRTASTDTQYF. The DNA of the CDR3 is TGTGCCAGCAGAAGGACAGCTAGCACAGATACGCAGTATTTT.

The rearrangement joins TRBV18 to TRBJ2-7; maybe TRBD1 (5 bases). V was cut by 0 bases and J by 4 bases, with 13 bases left in between. Germline assignment: CDR1 KGHSH and CDR2 LQKENI. This CDR3 has 15 amino acids. The CDR3 loop is CASSPPRSGAYEQYF. In nucleotides, the CDR3 is TGTGCCAGCTCACCACCAAGGTCTGGGGCTTACGAGCAGTACTTC.

The V gene is TRBV6-6, the J gene TRBJ1-2, with a possible D match to TRBD1 (6 bases). The V end lost 8 bases, the J end lost 7 bases, and 23 bases lay between the germline ends. The CDR3 extends over 15 amino acids. Germline V gene data show CDR1 as MNHNY and CDR2 as SVGAGI (reference sequence). CDR3: CASFPGAGDNPGYTF. CDR3 nucleotides: TGTGCCAGCTTTCCAGGGGCGGGGGACAATCCTGGCTACACCTTC.

This chain connects TRBV4-1 to TRBJ2-7, with TRBD2 matching over 8 bases. J lost 4 bases, V lost 0 bases, and 5 bases had no gene match. The CDR3 spans 15 residues. From germline, CDR1 is MGHRA and CDR2 YSYEKL. This CDR3 is CASSQDPGGEYEQYF. DNA of the CDR3: TGCGCCAGCAGCCAAGATCCCGGGGGGGAATACGAGCAGTACTTC.

This clone was seen only a few times. The V call is TRBV5-1, the J call TRBJ1-1; 7 positions match TRBD1. CDR3 size: 14 residues. With V trimmed by 2 bases and J by 3 bases, 4 bases remained unmatched. Germline assignment: CDR1 SGHRS and CDR2 YFSETQ. The CDR3 DNA follows: TGCGCCAGCAGCTTACAGGGGTCGGACACTGAAGCTTTCTTT. Its translation is CASSLQGSDTEAFF.

The V and J genes are TRBV7-4 and TRBJ2-7; a possible D gene is TRBD1 (5 bases). The germline V gene has CDR1 SGHVT and CDR2 SQSDAQ. CDR3 size: 16 residues. The germline V and J ends were trimmed by 5 bases and 2 bases, with 19 bases remaining between them. CDR3 loop: CASSVLRTTIPYEQYF. DNA for the CDR3: TGTGCCAGCAGCGTATTGCGGACAACTATACCCTACGAGCAGTACTTC.

V and J are TRBV14 and TRBJ2-1; D not resolved. The germline V and J ends were trimmed by 0 bases and 0 bases, with 6 bases remaining between them. The CDR3 spans 15 residues. Germline assignment: CDR1 SGHDN and CDR2 FVKESK. CDR3 amino acids: CASSQDVSSYNEQFF. The CDR3 bases are TGTGCCAGCAGCCAAGATGTTAGCTCCTACAATGAGCAGTTCTTC. Looking up the rest from reference TRBV14 and TRBJ2-1 gives the full variable domain: EAGVTQFPSHSVIEKGQTVTLRCDPISGHDNLYWYRRVMGKEIKFLLHFVKESKQDESGMPNNRFLAERTGGTYSTLKVQPAELEDSGVYFCASSQDVSSYNEQFFGPGTRLTVL.

CDR3 in DNA: TGTGCCAGCAGTTCGGGGGACAGCTCTGGAAACACCATATATTTT. Amino acid sequence: CASSSGDSSGNTIYF. The V and J genes are TRBV6-5 and TRBJ1-3; 7 bases map to TRBD1. This CDR3 has 15 amino acids. Per germline, CDR1 MNHEY and CDR2 SVGAGI. V lost 4 bases, J lost 0 bases, and 3 bases stayed unmatched.

The CDR3 nucleotides are TGCGCCAGCAGCTTAAGCGGGACGGACGATGGAAACACCATATATTTT. Residues: CASSLSGTDDGNTIYF. The chain uses TRBV5-1 and TRBJ1-3; weak D call: TRBD1 (5 bases). The germline V and J ends were trimmed by 2 bases and 3 bases, with 15 bases remaining between them. This CDR3 has 16 residues. Germline V gives CDR1 SGHRS, CDR2 YFSETQ.